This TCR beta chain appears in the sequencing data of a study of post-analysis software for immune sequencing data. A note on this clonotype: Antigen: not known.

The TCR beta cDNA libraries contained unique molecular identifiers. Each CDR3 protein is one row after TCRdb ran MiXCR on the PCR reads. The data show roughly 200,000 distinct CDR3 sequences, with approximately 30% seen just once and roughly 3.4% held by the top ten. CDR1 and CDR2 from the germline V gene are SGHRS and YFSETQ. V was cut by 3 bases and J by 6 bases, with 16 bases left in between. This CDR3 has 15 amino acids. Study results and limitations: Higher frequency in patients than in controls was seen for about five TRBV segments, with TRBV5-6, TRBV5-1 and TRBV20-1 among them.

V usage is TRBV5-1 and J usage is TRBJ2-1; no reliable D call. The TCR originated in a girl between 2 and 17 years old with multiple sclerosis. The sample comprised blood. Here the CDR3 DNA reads TGCGCCAGCAGCTCGCTTGGAACCTCCCTCAATGAGCAGTTCTTC. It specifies CASSSLGTSLNEQFF.